This T cell receptor beta chain was retrieved from a study of shared clonotypes between healthy human individuals. Study as a whole: Used for every donor were three CD4 naive, three CD4 memory, two CD8 naive and one CD8 memory plate. Study-wide results and limits: All-four-donor shared clonotypes had higher generation probabilities than non-shared clonotypes did.

Using immunoSEQ multiplex PCR, the repertoire was profiled, and TCRdb retains in-frame clones only, with some absent. The sample holds roughly 2.2 million clones, around 90% seen once. On this clone itself: What it binds is not known. The same CDR3 is also encoded by other DNA sequences in this sample.

Germline values: CDR1 KGHSH, CDR2 LQKENI. The V segment lost 0 bases and the J segment 8 bases; nucleotides outside the gene matches: 1. This CDR3 is built from 14 residues. The sample was naive CD4+ T cells from PBMCs. Subset noted: CD45RA+ positively selected. This sequence originates from a man between 18 and 35 years old in good health. Some clones in this sample may be carry-over from other donors' samples. The chain carries TRBV18 and TRBJ2-1, with 10 bases matching TRBD2. CDR3 amino acids: CASSPPSGRYEQFF. CDR3 nucleotide sequence: TGTGCCAGCTCACCACCTAGCGGGAGGTATGAGCAGTTCTTC.